These 29 T cell receptor beta chains were sequenced from one sample in a study of beta chain features in type 1 diabetes. Study observations and caveats: All four CD4+ subsets from Type 1 diabetes patients carried moderately but significantly shorter TCRB CDR3s.

For these TCRs, the target antigens are not known. All of the isolated RNA was reverse transcribed, so expressed TCRB transcripts were sequenced. Libraries were prepared by immunoSEQ multiplex PCR; TCRdb keeps only in-frame clonotypes and omits some of them. The repertoire includes about 150,000 clones, 10% to 15% of them detected once, and under 1.5% sits in the top ten. Sequencing used central memory CD4+ T cells from blood. All receptors come from a man aged 18 to 35 with type 1 diabetes.

V gene TRBV30 combines with J gene TRBJ1-1; TRBD1 might be the D (6 bases). The germline V gene encodes CDR1 GTSNPN and CDR2 SVGIG (reference sequence). V dropped 8 bases and J dropped 5 bases, with 15 bases sitting between them. The CDR3 runs to 12 residues. CDR3 amino acids: CAGGGAGTEAFF. CDR3 sequence (DNA): TGTGCCGGTGGGGGCGCGGGAACTGAAGCTTTCTTT.

This clone was seen at least ten times. The chain carries TRBV10-3 and TRBJ2-7; D unclear. CDR3 length equals 12 residues. Germline CDR1 and CDR2: ENHRY and SYGVKD. Trimming cost V 4 bases and J 7 bases, with 11 bases left between them. The CDR3 coding sequence is TGTGCCATCAGTGGGGCTGAACAAGAGCAGTACTTC. Protein: CAISGAEQEQYF.

The sample holds a few counts of this clone. The chain has TRBV10-3 and TRBJ2-7; D is possibly TRBD1 or TRBD2 (6 bases each). Germline V gene data show CDR1 as ENHRY and CDR2 as SYGVKD. V lost 4 bases and J lost 2, with 15 bases in between. The CDR3 covers 15 residues. The CDR3 sequence: CAISVGGVGTYEQYF. In DNA form, the CDR3 reads TGTGCCATCAGTGTGGGGGGCGTAGGGACCTACGAGCAGTACTTC.

This clone was counted a few times. The chain combines TRBV4-1 with TRBJ2-4; 13 bases are shared with TRBD2. The junction had 5 bases not matched to a gene; V was cut back by 0 bases and J by 0 bases. The CDR3 runs to 19 residues. CDR1 is MGHRA, CDR2 YSYEKL, per germline. The CDR3 nucleotides are TGCGCCAGCAGCCAAGAAGGGACTAGCGGGGCCCTAGCCAAAAACATTCAGTACTTC. It yields the protein CASSQEGTSGALAKNIQYF.

The sample holds a few counts of this clone. The chain uses TRBV2 and TRBJ1-6; no reliable D call. Trimming cost V 7 bases and J 9 bases, with 16 bases left between them. The CDR3 loop spans 14 amino acids. Germline V gene data show CDR1 as SNHLY and CDR2 as FYNNEI. CDR3 nucleotide sequence: TGTGCCAGCATCGAAATCTTAGAGACTTCACCCCTCCACTTT. Encoded protein: CASIEILETSPLHF.

This clone was seen a handful of times. The CDR3 sequence is CASSLFPGPDTQYF. DNA of the CDR3: TGCGCCAGCAGCTTGTTCCCGGGGCCAGATACGCAGTATTTT. The chain has TRBV5-1 and TRBJ2-3, with D perhaps given as TRBD1 or TRBD2 (5 bases each). CDR1 and CDR2 (germline): SGHRS, YFSETQ. The V end was cut by 1 base, the J end by 4 bases, with 10 bases between. CDR3 length: 14 residues.

The table lists this clone with many counts. V and J are TRBV29-1 and TRBJ1-4; D may be TRBD1 (6 bases). CDR3 length equals 13 residues. CDR1 and CDR2 from the germline V gene are SQVTM and ANQGSEA. V lost 7 bases, J lost 4 bases, and 13 bases lay in between. The CDR3 nucleotides read TGCAGCGCCATTAAGGGGGTTAATGAAAAACTGTTTTTT. Amino acid sequence: CSAIKGVNEKLFF.

With regard to this clone: Germline and junction disagree at one end, which may indicate a read error. The chain uses TRBV11-2 and TRBJ1-2; TRBD1 might be the D (6 bases). This CDR3 spans 16 amino acids. CDR1 is SGHAT, CDR2 FQNNGV, per germline. CDR3 nucleotide sequence: TGTGCCATCAGCTCCCCGGGGGCGGGCACTAACTATGGCTACACCTTC. Its translation is CAISSPGAGTNYGYTF.

The chain combines TRBV27 with TRBJ1-1, with D hard to call. This CDR3 comprises 12 residues. CDR1 MNHEY and CDR2 SMNVEV come from the germline V gene (reference sequence). The V end was cut by 2 bases, the J end by 2 bases, with 3 bases between. DNA for the CDR3: TGTGCCAGCAGTTTACCTAACACTGAAGCTTTCTTT. Protein: CASSLPNTEAFF.

The chain combines TRBV30 with TRBJ1-5, with 12 bases matching TRBD1. CDR1 is GTSNPN and CDR2 is SVGIG in the germline V gene (reference sequence). The V gene end was trimmed by 5 bases and the J gene end by 6 bases; junction bases not matched to a gene: 14. This CDR3 has 17 residues. The DNA of the CDR3 is TGTGCCTGGGCACTCCCGGGACAGGGGGCCCGTGGTCAGCCCCAGCATTTT. It codes for CAWALPGQGARGQPQHF.

This rearrangement joins TRBV30 to TRBJ2-7; D could derive from TRBD1 or TRBD2 (5 bases each). There are 13 residues in the CDR3. Germline values: CDR1 GTSNPN, CDR2 SVGIG (reference sequence). V shed 4 bases and J shed 3 bases, with 13 bases lying between them. The CDR3: CAWTEGRNYEQYF. CDR3 DNA sequence: TGTGCCTGGACCGAGGGACGGAACTACGAGCAGTACTTC. Looking up the rest from reference TRBV30 and TRBJ2-7 gives the full variable domain: SQTIHQWPATLVQPVGSPLSLECTVEGTSNPNLYWYRQAAGRGLQLLFYSVGIGQISSEVPQNLSASRPQDRQFILSSKKLLLSDSGFYLCAWTEGRNYEQYFGPGTRLTVT.

This chain links TRBV7-2 with TRBJ2-1; either TRBD1 or TRBD2 may supply D (6 bases each). Trimming shortened V by 3 bases and J by 2 bases, and 11 bases separated the two germline ends. This CDR3 has 15 residues. The germline gives CDR1 SGHTA, CDR2 FQGNSA. CDR3 loop: CASSFQGGPYNEQFF. CDR3 bases: TGTGCCAGCAGCTTTCAAGGGGGGCCCTACAATGAGCAGTTCTTC.

The table lists this clone with a few counts. The chain combines TRBV9 with TRBJ1-1; no firm D call. Deletions cut 6 bases from V and 3 bases from J, with 18 bases between. Germline V lookup: CDR1 SGDLS, CDR2 YYNGEE. The CDR3 has 15 amino acids. This CDR3 reads CASTLGHTGYTEAFF. The DNA of the CDR3 is TGTGCCAGCACCCTGGGTCATACCGGGTACACTGAAGCTTTCTTT.

This clone has a handful of counts. This sequence joins TRBV7-2 and TRBJ2-5, with D hard to call. Per the germline V gene, CDR1 is SGHTA and CDR2 is FQGNSA. The CDR3 sequence is 12 residues long. V was clipped by 5 bases and J by 0 bases, with 4 bases between them. CDR3 amino acids: CASSQNQETQYF. For the CDR3, the DNA is TGTGCCAGCAGCCAGAACCAAGAGACCCAGTACTTC.

This clone was recorded a few times. The chain recombines TRBV6-6 with TRBJ2-3; 11 bases match TRBD2. The CDR3 covers 16 residues. Germline trimming cut 6 bases from V and 5 bases from J; bases unmatched to any gene: 10. Germline-derived CDR1 and CDR2 are MNHNY and SVGAGI (reference sequence). CDR3 coding DNA: TGTGCCAGCAGGGCACAAGCTAGCGGGGGGCAAGATACGCAGTATTTT. Its translation: CASRAQASGGQDTQYF.

As regards this clone: The DNA is omitted, as the CDR3 cannot be located on it reliably, and the CDR3 follows TCRdb's listing. This rearrangement joins TRBV20-1 to TRBJ1-1. The CDR3 spans 11 residues, counting both ends. Germline CDR1 DFQATT, CDR2 SNEGSKA (reference sequence). The CDR3 here is CSASWGSGTFF.

This chain joins TRBV30 and TRBJ2-5, with 7 bases matching TRBD2. The germline V gene has CDR1 GTSNPN and CDR2 SVGIG (reference sequence). CDR3 size: 13 residues. Trimming cost V 1 base and J 4 bases; bases outside gene matches: 3. This chain's CDR3 is CAWSGGGAETQYF. The CDR3 nucleotides read TGTGCCTGGAGTGGGGGAGGGGCAGAGACCCAGTACTTC.

In this sample, this clone turned up a few times. J is TRBJ2-7 and V is TRBV15, with 7 bases aligning to TRBD1. Germline CDR1 reads LNHNV; CDR2 reads YYDKDF (reference sequence). With 4 bases clipped from V and 2 bases from J, the junction kept 8 bases outside the gene matches. This CDR3 has 15 amino acids. The DNA of the CDR3 is TGTGCCACCAGCACCGACCGGGACAGAACCTACGAGCAGTACTTC. It encodes CATSTDRDRTYEQYF.

This clone occurred a few times. One end of the junction fails to match germline, which may point to a read error. The chain has TRBV28 and TRBJ2-7, with 11 bases matching TRBD2. This CDR3 spans 15 amino acids. Per germline, CDR1 MDHEN and CDR2 SYDVKM. CDR3 region: CASKKPTSGKYEQYF. As DNA, the CDR3 is TGTGCGAGCAAAAAACCGACTAGCGGGAAGTACGAGCAGTACTTC. The full variable domain, its missing parts supplied by reference TRBV28 and TRBJ2-7, is DVKVTQSSRYLVKRTGEKVFLECVQDMDHENMFWYRQDPGLGLRLIYFSYDVKMKEKGDIPEGYSVSREKKERFSLILESASTNQTSMYLCASKKPTSGKYEQYFGPGTRLTVT.

CDR3 region: CASSLRPYGYTF. CDR3 DNA: TGTGCCAGCAGCCTACGTCCCTATGGCTACACCTTC. The V call is TRBV9, the J call TRBJ1-2; D is ambiguous. The CDR3 consists of 12 residues. Germline V CDR1 and CDR2: SGDLS, YYNGEE. Trimming pared 4 bases from V and 4 bases from J, leaving 8 bases between.

This clone turned up a few times. This chain joins TRBV7-2 and TRBJ2-6, with D tentatively TRBD1 (5 bases). The V end lost 3 bases, the J end lost 5 bases, and 5 bases lay between the germline ends. There are 13 residues in the CDR3. Germline CDR1 reads SGHTA; CDR2 reads FQGNSA. Here the CDR3 reads CASSLDRANVLTF. DNA of the CDR3: TGTGCCAGCAGCTTGGACAGGGCCAACGTCCTGACTTTC.

The chain couples TRBV6-1 to TRBJ2-5; D might be TRBD2 (5 bases). The CDR3 runs 13 residues. The ends were cut back, 6 bases at V and 3 bases at J, with 11 bases in the middle. CDR1 is MNHNS and CDR2 is SASEGT in the germline V gene. This CDR3 reads CASSGLGKETQYF. The CDR3 nucleotides are TGTGCCAGCAGCGGCCTCGGGAAAGAGACCCAGTACTTC.

This clone was counted between two and nine times. This sequence joins TRBV30 and TRBJ1-3, with 8 bases lining up with TRBD1. In germline, CDR1 is GTSNPN, CDR2 SVGIG (reference sequence). The J segment lost 4 bases and the V segment lost 5 bases, leaving 4 bases of the junction unmatched. The CDR3 spans 13 residues. In DNA, the CDR3 is TGTGCCTGGGACAGGGGATCGGGAAACACCATATATTTT. This translates into CAWDRGSGNTIYF. The full variable domain, completed using reference TRBV30 and TRBJ1-3, is SQTIHQWPATLVQPVGSPLSLECTVEGTSNPNLYWYRQAAGRGLQLLFYSVGIGQISSEVPQNLSASRPQDRQFILSSKKLLLSDSGFYLCAWDRGSGNTIYFGEGSWLTVV.

The chain joins TRBV5-4 to TRBJ2-1; TRBD1 is a possible D gene (5 bases). V was clipped by 0 bases and J by 0 bases, with 10 bases between them. This CDR3 has 16 residues. Germline CDR1 is SGHNT and CDR2 is YYREEE (reference sequence). CDR3 coding DNA: TGTGCCAGCAGCTTGGGGGCAGGGAACTCCTACAATGAGCAGTTCTTC. Protein sequence: CASSLGAGNSYNEQFF.

The CDR3 DNA reads TGTGCCAGCAGCCCTGGGACAGGGCAAGAGACCCAGTACTTC. It yields the protein CASSPGTGQETQYF. The chain couples TRBV7-3 to TRBJ2-5, with TRBD1 matching 9 bases. V was pared by 5 bases and J by 2 bases, with 3 bases of the junction left unmatched. The CDR3 runs to 14 residues. Germline V gene lookup returns CDR1 SGHTA and CDR2 FQGTGA.

This clone was counted a few times. J is TRBJ2-5 and V is TRBV25-1; TRBD1 or TRBD2 may be the D gene (5 bases each). This CDR3 spans 14 amino acids. V was trimmed by 0 bases and J by 5 bases, leaving 10 bases between them. Germline CDR1 MGHDK, CDR2 SYGVNS. Written as DNA, the CDR3 is TGTGCCAGCAGTGAATATAGGGGCGGGGAGACCCAGTACTTC. The encoded protein is CASSEYRGGETQYF.

This clone was seen repeatedly, ten times or more. The V and J genes are TRBV7-3 and TRBJ2-7; 7 bases align to TRBD1. The ends lost 4 bases at V and 6 bases at J; junction bases unmatched: 3. The CDR3 length is 12 residues. The germline V gene encodes CDR1 SGHTA and CDR2 FQGTGA. CDR3 residues: CASSSTGREQYF. Written as DNA, the CDR3 is TGTGCCAGCAGCTCGACAGGGCGCGAGCAGTACTTC.

In this sample, this clone turned up a few times. The genes are TRBV7-6 and TRBJ2-6; possibly TRBD2 for D (5 bases). The CDR3 covers 16 residues. Per the germline V gene, CDR1 is SGHVS and CDR2 is FNYEAQ. V dropped 1 base and J dropped 1 base, with 8 bases sitting between them. The CDR3 sequence: CASSLVGGSGANVLTF. The DNA for the CDR3 is TGTGCCAGCAGCTTAGTGGGCGGGTCTGGGGCCAACGTCCTGACTTTC.

This clone was counted a few times. The rearrangement links TRBV7-9 to TRBJ2-1, with D perhaps TRBD1 or TRBD2 (6 bases each). Trimming cost V 3 bases and J 7 bases, with 13 bases left between them. This CDR3 contains 14 residues. Per germline, CDR1 SEHNR and CDR2 FQNEAQ (reference sequence). This CDR3 reads CASSFTGGPNEQFF. The CDR3 DNA sequence: TGTGCCAGCAGCTTTACCGGGGGCCCGAATGAGCAGTTCTTC.